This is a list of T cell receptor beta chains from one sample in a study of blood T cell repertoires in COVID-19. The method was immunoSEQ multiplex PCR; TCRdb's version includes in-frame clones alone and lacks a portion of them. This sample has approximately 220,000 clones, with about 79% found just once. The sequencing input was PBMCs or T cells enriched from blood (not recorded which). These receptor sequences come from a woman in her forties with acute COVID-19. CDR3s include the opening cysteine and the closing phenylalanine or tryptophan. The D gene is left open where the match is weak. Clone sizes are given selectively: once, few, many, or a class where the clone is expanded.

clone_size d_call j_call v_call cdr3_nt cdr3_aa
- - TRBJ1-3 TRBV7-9 TGTGCCAGCAGCTTTTCAGACACCATATATTTT CASSFSDTIYF
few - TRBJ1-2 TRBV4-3 TGCGCCAGCAGCCAAGACCCCGCCGCTCGAGATGGCTACACCTTC CASSQDPAARDGYTF
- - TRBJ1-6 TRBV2 TGTGCCAGCACCGAGGCCCTCAATTCACCCCTCCACTTT CASTEALNSPLHF
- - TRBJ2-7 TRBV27 TGTGCCAGCAGATATAGGGGGGGCTCCTACGAGCAGTACTTC CASRYRGGSYEQYF
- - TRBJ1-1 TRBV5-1 TGCGCCAGCAGCTCTTCGAACACTGAAGCTTTCTTT CASSSSNTEAFF
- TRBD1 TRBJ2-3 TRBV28 TGTGCCAGCAGTTTAGGATTGGGACAGAGTAGCACAGATACGCAGTATTTT CASSLGLGQSSTDTQYF
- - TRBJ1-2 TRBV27 TGTGCCAGCAGTTTATCTAGGACAAGCTATGGCTACACCTTC CASSLSRTSYGYTF
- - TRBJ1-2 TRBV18 TGTGCCAGCTCACCACCTCTAGGTGCCTATGGCTACACCTTC CASSPPLGAYGYTF
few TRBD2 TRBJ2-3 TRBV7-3 TGTGCCAGCAGCCCGCAGGGACTAGAGCAGAATACGCAGTATTTT CASSPQGLEQNTQYF
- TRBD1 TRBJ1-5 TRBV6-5 TGTGCCAGCAGTTCTGACAGGGGTGGCAATCAGCCCCAGCATTTT CASSSDRGGNQPQHF
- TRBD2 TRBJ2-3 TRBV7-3 TGTGCCAGCAGCTTAGGCGCCGGGACTAGCGGCACAGATACGCAGTATTTT CASSLGAGTSGTDTQYF
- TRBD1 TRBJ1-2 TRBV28 TGTGCCAGCAGCTCCCTGGACAGGCCGGATGGCTACACCTTC CASSSLDRPDGYTF
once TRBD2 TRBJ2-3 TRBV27 TGTGCCAGCAGCCTTCGACTAGCGGGGGGGAGATCCCCAATGATTTATACGCAGTATTTT CASSLRLAGGRSPMIYTQYF
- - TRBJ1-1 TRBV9 TGTGCCAGCAGCGTATCGCCGACAGCGAACACTGAAGCTTTCTTT CASSVSPTANTEAFF
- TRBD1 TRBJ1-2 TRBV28 TGTGCCAGCAGTCCAACGGGACAGGGGGCTGGTGGCTACACCTTC CASSPTGQGAGGYTF
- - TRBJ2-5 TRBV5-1 TGCGCCAGCAGCTTGGGGACAGAATTATCGACCCAGTACTTC CASSLGTELSTQYF
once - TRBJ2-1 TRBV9 TGTGCCAGCAGCGTAGGAGGGGGGGCCGTAGAGTCCCGGTCCTACAATGAGCAGTTCTTC CASSVGGGAVESRSYNEQFF
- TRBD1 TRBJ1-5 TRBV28 TGTGCCAGCACCCTGGGGACAGACCATAATCAGCCCCAGCATTTT CASTLGTDHNQPQHF
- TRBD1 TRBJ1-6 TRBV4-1 TGCGCCAGCAGCCAAGAAGGCGGGACAGGGTTTTCACCCCTCCACTTT CASSQEGGTGFSPLHF
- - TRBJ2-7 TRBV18 TGTGCCAGCTCACCACCGAATGGGGCATCAGGGACTTACGAGCAGTACTTC CASSPPNGASGTYEQYF
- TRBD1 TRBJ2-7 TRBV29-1 TGCAGCGTTGAGGGGACAGGGTTTTCCGAGCAGTACTTC CSVEGTGFSEQYF
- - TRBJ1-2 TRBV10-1 TGCGCCAGCAGTGAGTCGATGGGCTTTGGCTACACCTTC CASSESMGFGYTF
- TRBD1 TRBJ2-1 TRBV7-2 TGTGCCAGCAGCCCGGGACAGGGATATTACAATGAGCAGTTCTTC CASSPGQGYYNEQFF
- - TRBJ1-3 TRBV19 TGTGCCAGTAGTATATCGGGGAACTCTGGAAACACCATATATTTT CASSISGNSGNTIYF
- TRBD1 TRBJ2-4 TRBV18 TGTGCCAGCTCACCACGACAGGGGGCTCCCTTTCTAGCCAAAAACATTCAGTACTTC CASSPRQGAPFLAKNIQYF
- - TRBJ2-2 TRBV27 TGTGCCAGCAGTTCGAGGGCTCACACCGGGGAGCTGTTTTTT CASSSRAHTGELFF
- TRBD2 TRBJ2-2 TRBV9 TGTGCCAGCAGCGTAACTACGACTAGCGGGAATTCGTTCACCGGGGAGCTGTTTTTT CASSVTTTSGNSFTGELFF
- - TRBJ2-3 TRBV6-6 TGTGCCAGCAGTAAACTCCGGGACACAGATACGCAGTATTTT CASSKLRDTDTQYF
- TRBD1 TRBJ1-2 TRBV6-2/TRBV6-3 TGTGCCAGCCGCCCAACAGGGGGAGGCGGCTACACCTTC CASRPTGGGGYTF
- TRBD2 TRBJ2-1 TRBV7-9 TGTGCCAGCAGCTTAGCGGGGACTAGCGGGAGAATCAATGAGCAGTTCTTC CASSLAGTSGRINEQFF
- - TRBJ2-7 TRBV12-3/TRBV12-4 TGTGCCAGCAGACAGGCGTCTCTGCACGAGCAGTACTTC CASRQASLHEQYF
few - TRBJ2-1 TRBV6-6 TGTGCCAGCAGTCAAATTACGAACAGCTACTCCTACAATGAGCAGTTCTTC CASSQITNSYSYNEQFF
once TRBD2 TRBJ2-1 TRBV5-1 TGCGCCAGCAGCTTGGCCGGGACTAGCGGGATCTACAATGAGCAGTTCTTC CASSLAGTSGIYNEQFF
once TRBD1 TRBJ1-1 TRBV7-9 TGTGCCAGCAGCTTAGGGACAGGGTCTAACACTGAAGCTTTCTTT CASSLGTGSNTEAFF
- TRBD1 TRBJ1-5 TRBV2 TGTGCCAGCAGTGAGGGACAGCGGAATCAGCCCCAGCATTTT CASSEGQRNQPQHF
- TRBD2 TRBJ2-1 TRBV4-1 TGCGCCAGCAGCCAGGGACTAGCGACTAGATACAATGAGCAGTTCTTC CASSQGLATRYNEQFF
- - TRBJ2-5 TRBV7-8 TGTGCCAGCAGCCCAAATACTAGACCCCACATGCAAGAGACCCAGTACTTC CASSPNTRPHMQETQYF
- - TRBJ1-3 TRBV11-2 TGTGCCAGCAGCTTAGATTCCGGGAGACCCTCTGGAAACACCATATATTTT CASSLDSGRPSGNTIYF
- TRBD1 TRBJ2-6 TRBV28 TGTGCCAGCACCGGACAGGGTCTTGCTGGGGCCAACGTCCTGACTTTC CASTGQGLAGANVLTF
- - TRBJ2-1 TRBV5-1 TGCGCCAGCAGTTCCCCGACTAGTAATAGTCGGGTCAATGAGCAGTTCTTC CASSSPTSNSRVNEQFF
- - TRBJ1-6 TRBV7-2 TGTGCCAGCAGCCCAGGGGTTAATTCACCCCTCCACTTT CASSPGVNSPLHF
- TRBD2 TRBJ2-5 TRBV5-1 TGCGCCAGCAGCTGGCTAGGGGCGGGAGTAGGAGAGACCCAGTACTTC CASSWLGAGVGETQYF
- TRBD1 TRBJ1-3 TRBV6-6 TGTGCCAGCAGCTTGGGACAGGGGCTCTCTGGAAACACCATATATTTT CASSLGQGLSGNTIYF
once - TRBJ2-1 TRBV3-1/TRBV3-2 TGTGCCAGCAGCCAAGGCCTAGTTTACAATGAGCAGTTCTTC CASSQGLVYNEQFF
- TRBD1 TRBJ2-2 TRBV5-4 TGTGCCAGCAGCCCGACAGCGGGACAGGGTATCACCGGGGAGCTGTTTTTT CASSPTAGQGITGELFF